This TCR beta chain originates from a study of CD8+CD57+ T cells in acquired aplastic anemia. This clonotype was found many times. A much bigger clone sits one base away, suggesting this may be a read error. This CDR3 spans 14 amino acids. CDR1 is SQVTM, CDR2 ANQGSEA, per germline. V was clipped by 2 bases and J by 3 bases, with 14 bases between them. Researchers used genomic DNA as the template to profile TCR beta VDJ and CDR3. TCRdb reanalysed the reads using MiXCR and keeps one entry per CDR3 protein. This table holds 160,000 or so distinct CDR3 sequences, around 43% found once. Flow cytometry had shown expanded CD8+CD57+ cells in the patients chosen for sequencing. The patients, all of them, had severe acquired aplastic anemia.

The sequencing input was sorted CD4+, CD8+, or CD8+CD57+ T cells (not recorded which) from PBMCs. This TCR was sampled from a human donor with aplastic anemia. The J gene is TRBJ2-7, the V gene TRBV29-1; perhaps D is TRBD1 or TRBD2 (6 bases each). The CDR3 loop reads CSVEYGGGGYEQYF. DNA for the CDR3: TGCAGCGTTGAATACGGTGGAGGGGGCTACGAGCAGTACTTC.